The TCR beta chain under discussion was sequenced for a study of beta chain features in type 1 diabetes. Whole-study results and caveats: Within patients, naive, central memory and Treg TCRB repertoires seemed more similar than within healthy donors. There was a moderate but significant shortening of TCRB CDR3s in all four CD4+ subsets of Type 1 diabetes patients.

The germline CDR1 and CDR2 sequences are SGHAT and FQNNGV. The CDR3 consists of 16 residues. The V segment lost 4 bases and the J segment 11 bases; nucleotides outside the gene matches: 13. Details on this clone: Its specificity is not known.

Reverse transcription of all isolated RNA meant that expressed TCRB transcripts were sequenced. Repertoires were generated with immunoSEQ multiplex PCR, while TCRdb's copy carries only in-frame clones and drops some. Of 200,000 to 300,000 clones listed, about 63% were seen once; the top ten hold approximately 0.053%. The specimen sequenced was naive CD4+ T cells from blood. The clonotype originates from a man aged 30 to 45 in good health. The chain combines TRBV11-2 with TRBJ2-1; 11 bases align to TRBD1. The chain's CDR3 is CASSYLSDRGRGKQFF. For the CDR3, the DNA is TGTGCCAGCAGCTACCTGTCGGACAGGGGGCGCGGCAAGCAGTTCTTC. The whole variable domain, filled in from reference TRBV11-2 and TRBJ2-1, reads EAGVAQSPRYKIIEKRQSVAFWCNPISGHATLYWYQQILGQGPKLLIQFQNNGVVDDSQLPKDRFSAERLKGVDSTLKIQPAKLEDSAVYLCASSYLSDRGRGKQFFGPGTRLTVL.